The T cell receptor beta chain described here comes from a study of regulatory T cells in long-lasting Graves disease. TCR beta libraries were built with iRepertoire HTBI primers and Arm-PCR of CDR3 regions. MiXCR, applied by TCRdb to the multiplex PCR reads, yields one record per CDR3 protein. The repertoire holds roughly 450,000 distinct CDR3 sequences, with 20% to 25% as singletons. There are a few counts of this clonotype. Its antigen is still unknown. Study-level results: For persistent Graves' patients, TCR diversity was lower than for newly diagnosed ones.

Time point of the sample: persistent/refractory GD, antithyroid drugs over 5 years with positive TRAb. PBMCs provided the RNA from which the TCR library was made. This CDR3 is 17 amino acids long. V dropped 2 bases and J dropped 7; count of bases not matched to a gene: 10. Germline V gives CDR1 SGHTA, CDR2 FQGNSA. This rearrangement joins TRBV7-2 to TRBJ2-2, with 10 bases aligning to TRBD2. This specimen consisted of peripheral blood mononuclear cells (PBMCs), obtained when the disease was refractory, from a patient treated with antithyroid drugs. The TCR sequence derives from a female donor with Graves disease. The CDR3 DNA reads as TGTGCCAGCAGCTTAACCCTAGCGGGAGCGCACGGCGGGGAGCTGTTTTTT. Its protein product is CASSLTLAGAHGGELFF.